The text below deals with one T cell receptor beta chain. Its specificity is unknown. CDR3 length: 15 residues. CDR1 is SGHRS and CDR2 is YFSETQ in the germline V gene. The germline V and J ends were trimmed by 0 bases and 4 bases, with 13 bases remaining between them. The data originate from a study of T cell responses to AZD1222 COVID-19 vaccine. TCRdb's copy holds only in-frame clones and misses some; the assay was immunoSEQ multiplex PCR. The sample carries about 160,000 clones, 90% recorded once. Study-wide points: Reportedly, close to half of spike-specific TCRs are directed against unmutated variant regions. Sampled repertoires all dated from after the peak T cell response.

This chain uses TRBV5-1 with TRBJ2-5, with D possibly being TRBD1 (5 bases). Here the sequenced sample was peripheral blood, taken on day 0 of AZD1222 vaccination. The clonotype was recovered from an adult in good health. CDR3 residues: CASSLGGISRETQYF. The CDR3 DNA is TGCGCCAGCAGCTTGGGGGGCATTTCGCGAGAGACCCAGTACTTC.